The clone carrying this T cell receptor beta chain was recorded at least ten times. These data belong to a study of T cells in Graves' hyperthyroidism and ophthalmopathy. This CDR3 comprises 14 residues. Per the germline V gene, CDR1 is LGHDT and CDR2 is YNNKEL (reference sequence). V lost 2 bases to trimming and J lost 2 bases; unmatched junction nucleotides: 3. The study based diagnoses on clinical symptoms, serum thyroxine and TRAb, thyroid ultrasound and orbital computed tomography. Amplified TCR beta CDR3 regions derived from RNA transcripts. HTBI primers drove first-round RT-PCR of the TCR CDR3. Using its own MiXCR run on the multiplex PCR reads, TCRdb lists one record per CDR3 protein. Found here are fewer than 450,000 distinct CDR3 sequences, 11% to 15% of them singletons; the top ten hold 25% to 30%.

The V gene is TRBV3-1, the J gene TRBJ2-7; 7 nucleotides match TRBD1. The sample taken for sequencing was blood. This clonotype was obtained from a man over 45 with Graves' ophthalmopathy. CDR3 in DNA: TGTGCCAGCAGCCAACCGGGACAGACCTACGAGCAGTACTTC. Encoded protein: CASSQPGQTYEQYF.